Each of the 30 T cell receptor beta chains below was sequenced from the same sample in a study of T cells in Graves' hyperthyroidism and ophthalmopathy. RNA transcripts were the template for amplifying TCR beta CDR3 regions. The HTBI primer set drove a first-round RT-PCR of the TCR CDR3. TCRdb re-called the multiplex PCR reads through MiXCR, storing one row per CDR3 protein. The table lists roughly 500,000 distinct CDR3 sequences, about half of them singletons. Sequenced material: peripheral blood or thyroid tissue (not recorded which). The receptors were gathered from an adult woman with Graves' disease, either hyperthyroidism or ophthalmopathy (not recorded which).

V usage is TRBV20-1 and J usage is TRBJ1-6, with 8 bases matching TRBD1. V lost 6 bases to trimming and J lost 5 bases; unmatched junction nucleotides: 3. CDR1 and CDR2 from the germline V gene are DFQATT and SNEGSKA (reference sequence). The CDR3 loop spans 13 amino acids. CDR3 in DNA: TGCAGTGCGGGACAGGTTAATAATTCACCCCTCCACTTT. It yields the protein CSAGQVNNSPLHF.

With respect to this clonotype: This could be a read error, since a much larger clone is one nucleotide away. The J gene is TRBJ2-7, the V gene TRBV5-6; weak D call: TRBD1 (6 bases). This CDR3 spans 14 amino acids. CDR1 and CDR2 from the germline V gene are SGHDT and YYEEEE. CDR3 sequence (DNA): TGTACCAGCAGCTTTACCGGGACAACCTACGAGCAGTACTTC. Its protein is CTSSFTGTTYEQYF. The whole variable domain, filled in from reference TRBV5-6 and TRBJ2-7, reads DAGVTQSPTHLIKTRGQQVTLRCSPKSGHDTVSWYQQALGQGPQFIFQYYEEEERQRGNFPDRFSGHQFPNYSSELNVNALLLGDSALYLCTSSFTGTTYEQYFGPGTRLTVT.

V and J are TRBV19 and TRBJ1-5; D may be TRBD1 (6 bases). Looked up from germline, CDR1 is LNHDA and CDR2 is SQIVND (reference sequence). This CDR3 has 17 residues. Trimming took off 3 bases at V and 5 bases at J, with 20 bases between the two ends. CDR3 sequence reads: CASSIGWTELRDQPQHF. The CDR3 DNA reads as TGTGCCAGTAGTATCGGTTGGACAGAACTTAGGGATCAGCCCCAGCATTTT.

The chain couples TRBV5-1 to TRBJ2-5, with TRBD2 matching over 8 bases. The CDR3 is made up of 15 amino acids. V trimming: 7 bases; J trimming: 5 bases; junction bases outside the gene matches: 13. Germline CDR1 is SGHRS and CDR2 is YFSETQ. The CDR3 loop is CASHSGRAGAETQYF. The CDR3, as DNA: TGCGCCAGCCATTCCGGGAGAGCGGGAGCGGAGACCCAGTACTTC. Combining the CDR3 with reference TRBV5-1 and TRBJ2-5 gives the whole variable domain KAGVTQTPRYLIKTRGQQVTLSCSPISGHRSVSWYQQTPGQGLQFLFEYFSETQRNKGNFPGRFSGRQFSNSRSEMNVSTLELGDSALYLCASHSGRAGAETQYFGPGTRLLVL.

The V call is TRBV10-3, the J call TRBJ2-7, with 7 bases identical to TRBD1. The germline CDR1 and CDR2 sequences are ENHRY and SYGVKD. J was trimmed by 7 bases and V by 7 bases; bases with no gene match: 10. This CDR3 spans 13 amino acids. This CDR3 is CAIKRGLIWEQYF. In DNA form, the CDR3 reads TGTGCCATCAAGAGGGGGCTGATATGGGAGCAGTACTTC.

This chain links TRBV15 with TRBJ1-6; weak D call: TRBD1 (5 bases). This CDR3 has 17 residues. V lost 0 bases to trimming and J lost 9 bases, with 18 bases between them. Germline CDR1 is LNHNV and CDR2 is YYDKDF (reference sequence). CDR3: CATSRDTAGGWGSPLHF. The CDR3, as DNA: TGTGCCACCAGCAGAGATACTGCCGGGGGTTGGGGTTCACCCCTCCACTTT.

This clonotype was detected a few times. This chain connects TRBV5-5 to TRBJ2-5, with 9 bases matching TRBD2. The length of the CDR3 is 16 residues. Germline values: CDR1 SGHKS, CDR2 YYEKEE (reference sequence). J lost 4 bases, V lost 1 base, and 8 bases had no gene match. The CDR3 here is CASSLSGTSWGETQYF. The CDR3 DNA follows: TGTGCCAGCAGCTTGTCCGGGACTAGCTGGGGAGAGACCCAGTACTTC.

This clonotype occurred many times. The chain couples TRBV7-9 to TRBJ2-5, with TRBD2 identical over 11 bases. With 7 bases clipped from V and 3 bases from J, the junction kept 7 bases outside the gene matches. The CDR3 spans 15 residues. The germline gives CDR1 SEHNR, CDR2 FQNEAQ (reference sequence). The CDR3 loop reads CASTKLAGVEETQYF. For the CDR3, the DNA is TGTGCCAGCACCAAACTAGCGGGAGTTGAAGAGACCCAGTACTTC.

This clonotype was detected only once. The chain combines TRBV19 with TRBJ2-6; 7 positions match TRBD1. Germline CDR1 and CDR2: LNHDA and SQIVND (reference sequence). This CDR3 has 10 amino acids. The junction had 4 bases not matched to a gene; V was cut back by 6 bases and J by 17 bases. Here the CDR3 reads CASSGTVLTF. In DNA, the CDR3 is TGTGCCAGTAGCGGGACAGTCTTGACTTTC.

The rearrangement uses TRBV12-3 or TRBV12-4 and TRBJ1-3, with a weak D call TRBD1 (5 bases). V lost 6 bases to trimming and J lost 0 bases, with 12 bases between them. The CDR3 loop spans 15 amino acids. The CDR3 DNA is TGTGCCAGCAGCTTACAGGACTTCTCTGGAAACACCATATATTTT. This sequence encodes CASSLQDFSGNTIYF.

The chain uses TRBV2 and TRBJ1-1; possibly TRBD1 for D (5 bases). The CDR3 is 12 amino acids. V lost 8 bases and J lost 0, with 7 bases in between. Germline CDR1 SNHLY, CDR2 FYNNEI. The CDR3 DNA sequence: TGTGCCAGCGTACAGGTGAACACTGAAGCTTTCTTT. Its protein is CASVQVNTEAFF.

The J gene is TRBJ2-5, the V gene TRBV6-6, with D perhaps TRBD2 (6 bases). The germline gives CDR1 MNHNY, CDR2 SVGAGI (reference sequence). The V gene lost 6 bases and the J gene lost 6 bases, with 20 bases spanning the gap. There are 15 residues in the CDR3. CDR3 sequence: CASSQALTGVKTQYF. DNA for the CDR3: TGTGCCAGCAGCCAAGCCTTGACGGGGGTGAAGACCCAGTACTTC.

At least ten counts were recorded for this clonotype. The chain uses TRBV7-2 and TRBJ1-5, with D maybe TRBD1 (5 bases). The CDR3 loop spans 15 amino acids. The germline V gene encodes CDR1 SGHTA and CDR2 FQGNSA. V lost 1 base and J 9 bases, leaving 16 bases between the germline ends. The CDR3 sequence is CASSLVQGLLTPQHF. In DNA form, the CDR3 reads TGTGCCAGCAGCTTAGTTCAGGGTTTGTTGACGCCCCAGCATTTT.

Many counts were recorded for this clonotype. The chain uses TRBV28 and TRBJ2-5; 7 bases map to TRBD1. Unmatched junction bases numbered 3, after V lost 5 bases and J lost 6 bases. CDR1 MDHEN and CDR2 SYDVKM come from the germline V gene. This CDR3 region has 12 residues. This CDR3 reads CASSTGEQTQYF. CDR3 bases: TGTGCCAGCAGTACAGGGGAGCAGACCCAGTACTTC.

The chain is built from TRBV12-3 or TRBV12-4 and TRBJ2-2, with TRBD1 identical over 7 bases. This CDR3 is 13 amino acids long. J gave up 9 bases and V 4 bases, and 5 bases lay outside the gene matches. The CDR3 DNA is TGTGCCAGCAGTTCGACAGGGAGCCGGGAGCTGTTTTTT. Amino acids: CASSSTGSRELFF.

The CDR3 DNA reads as TGTGCCAGCAGCGGAAACAGGGTAGCTGGGGCCAACGTCCTGACTTTC. Protein product: CASSGNRVAGANVLTF. The chain is built from TRBV2 and TRBJ2-6; a possible D gene is TRBD1 (6 bases). Germline CDR1 SNHLY, CDR2 FYNNEI. Trimming took 6 bases from V and 2 from J, leaving 14 bases between them. This CDR3 is 16 amino acids long.

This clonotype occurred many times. CDR3 protein: CSAADPGNTEAFF. Written as DNA, the CDR3 is TGCAGTGCTGCCGATCCGGGGAACACTGAAGCTTTCTTT. This chain joins TRBV20-1 and TRBJ1-1; no clear D gene. Per the germline V gene, CDR1 is DFQATT and CDR2 is SNEGSKA (reference sequence). There are 13 residues in the CDR3. V was shortened by 5 bases and J by 1 base, with 11 bases between the two germline ends.

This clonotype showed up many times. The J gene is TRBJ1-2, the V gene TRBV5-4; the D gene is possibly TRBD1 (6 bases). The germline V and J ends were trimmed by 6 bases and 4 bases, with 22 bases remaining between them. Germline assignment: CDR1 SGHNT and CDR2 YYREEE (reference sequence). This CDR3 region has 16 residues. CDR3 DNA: TGTGCCAGCAACCCCGGGGACACAAAAGCTGGCTATGGCTACACCTTC. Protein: CASNPGDTKAGYGYTF.

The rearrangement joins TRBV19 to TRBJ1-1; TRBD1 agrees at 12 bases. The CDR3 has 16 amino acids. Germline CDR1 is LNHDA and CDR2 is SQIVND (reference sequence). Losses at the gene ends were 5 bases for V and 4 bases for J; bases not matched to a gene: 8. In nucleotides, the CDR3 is TGTGCCAGTAGTCCACCGGGACAGGGGGCGGTCACTGAAGCTTTCTTT. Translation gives CASSPPGQGAVTEAFF.

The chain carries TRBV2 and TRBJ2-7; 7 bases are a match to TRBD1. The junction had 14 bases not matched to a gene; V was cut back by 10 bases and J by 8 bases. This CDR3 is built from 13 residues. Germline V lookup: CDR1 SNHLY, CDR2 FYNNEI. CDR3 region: CATLWAEGGKQYF. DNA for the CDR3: TGTGCCACCCTTTGGGCAGAAGGGGGCAAGCAGTACTTC.

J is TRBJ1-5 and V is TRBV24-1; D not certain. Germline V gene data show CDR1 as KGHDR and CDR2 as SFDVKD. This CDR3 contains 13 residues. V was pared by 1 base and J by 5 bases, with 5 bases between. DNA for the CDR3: TGTGCCACCAGTGATTTTGGGGATCAGCCCCAGCATTTT. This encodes CATSDFGDQPQHF.

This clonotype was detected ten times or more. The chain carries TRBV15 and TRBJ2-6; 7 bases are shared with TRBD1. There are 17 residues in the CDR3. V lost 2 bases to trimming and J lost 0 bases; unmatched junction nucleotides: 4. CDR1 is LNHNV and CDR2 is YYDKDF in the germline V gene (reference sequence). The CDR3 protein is CATSRTGQFSGANVLTF. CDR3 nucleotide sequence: TGTGCCACCAGCAGAACGGGACAGTTCTCTGGGGCCAACGTCCTGACTTTC. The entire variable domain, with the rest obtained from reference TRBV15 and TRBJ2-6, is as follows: DAMVIQNPRYQVTQFGKPVTLSCSQTLNHNVMYWYQQKSSQAPKLLFHYYDKDFNNEADTPDNFQSRRPNTSFCFLDIRSPGLGDTAMYLCATSRTGQFSGANVLTFGAGSRLTVL.

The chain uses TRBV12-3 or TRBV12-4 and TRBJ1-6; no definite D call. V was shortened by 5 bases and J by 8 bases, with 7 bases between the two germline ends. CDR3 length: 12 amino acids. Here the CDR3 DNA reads TGTGCCAGCAGTCGCCTGGATTCACCCCTCCACTTT. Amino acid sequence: CASSRLDSPLHF.

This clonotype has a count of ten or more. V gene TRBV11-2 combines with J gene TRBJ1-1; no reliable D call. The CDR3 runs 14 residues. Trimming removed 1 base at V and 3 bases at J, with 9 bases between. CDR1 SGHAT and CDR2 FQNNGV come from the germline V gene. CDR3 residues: CASSLVPRYTEAFF. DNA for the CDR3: TGTGCCAGCAGCTTAGTCCCCAGATACACTGAAGCTTTCTTT.

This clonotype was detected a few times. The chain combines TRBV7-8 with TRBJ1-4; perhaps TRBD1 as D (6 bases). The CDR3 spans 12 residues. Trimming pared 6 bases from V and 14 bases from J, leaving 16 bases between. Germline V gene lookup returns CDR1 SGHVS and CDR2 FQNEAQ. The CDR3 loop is CASSLQGIELFF. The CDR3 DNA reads TGTGCCAGCAGTCTACAGGGAATTGAGCTGTTTTTT.

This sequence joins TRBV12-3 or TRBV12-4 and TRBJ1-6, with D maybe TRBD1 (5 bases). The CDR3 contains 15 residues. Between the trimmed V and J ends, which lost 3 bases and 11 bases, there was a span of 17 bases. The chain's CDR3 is CASSFGRLGDPPLHF. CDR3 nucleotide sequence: TGTGCCAGCAGTTTCGGACGGCTAGGGGATCCACCCCTCCACTTT.

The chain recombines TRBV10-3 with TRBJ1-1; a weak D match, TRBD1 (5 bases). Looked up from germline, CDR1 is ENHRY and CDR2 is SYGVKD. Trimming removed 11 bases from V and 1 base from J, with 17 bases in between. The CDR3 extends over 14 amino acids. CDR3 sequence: CASPEGPKNTEAFF. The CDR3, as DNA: TGTGCCTCCCCGGAGGGACCGAAGAACACTGAAGCTTTCTTT.

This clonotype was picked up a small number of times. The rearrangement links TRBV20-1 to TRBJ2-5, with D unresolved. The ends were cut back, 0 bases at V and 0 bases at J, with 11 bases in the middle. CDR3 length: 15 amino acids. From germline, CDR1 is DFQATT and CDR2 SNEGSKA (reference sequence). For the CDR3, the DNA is TGCAGTGCTAGAGACCAACAGCGAAACCAAGAGACCCAGTACTTC. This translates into CSARDQQRNQETQYF.

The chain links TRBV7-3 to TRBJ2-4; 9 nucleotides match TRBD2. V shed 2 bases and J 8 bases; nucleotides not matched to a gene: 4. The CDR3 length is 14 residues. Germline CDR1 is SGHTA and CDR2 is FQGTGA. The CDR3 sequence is CASSLAGGRDIQYF. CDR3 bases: TGTGCCAGCAGCTTAGCGGGAGGGCGGGACATTCAGTACTTC.

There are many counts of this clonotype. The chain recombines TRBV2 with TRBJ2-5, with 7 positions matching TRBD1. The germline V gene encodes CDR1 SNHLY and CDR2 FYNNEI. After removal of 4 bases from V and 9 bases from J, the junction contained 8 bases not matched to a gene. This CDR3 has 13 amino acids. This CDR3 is CASSADRLGAQYF. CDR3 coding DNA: TGTGCCAGCAGTGCGGACAGGCTCGGGGCCCAGTACTTC.